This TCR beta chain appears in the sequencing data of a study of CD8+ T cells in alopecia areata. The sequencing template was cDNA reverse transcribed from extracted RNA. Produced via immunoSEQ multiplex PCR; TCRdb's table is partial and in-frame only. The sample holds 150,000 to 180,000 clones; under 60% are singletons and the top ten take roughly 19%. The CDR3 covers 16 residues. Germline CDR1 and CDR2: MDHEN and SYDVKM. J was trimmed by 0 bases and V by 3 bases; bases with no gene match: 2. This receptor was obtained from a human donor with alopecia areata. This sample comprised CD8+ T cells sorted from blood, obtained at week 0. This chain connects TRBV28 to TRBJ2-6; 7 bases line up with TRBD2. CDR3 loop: CASSLGGNSGANVLTF. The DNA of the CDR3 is TGTGCCAGCAGTTTGGGAGGGAACTCTGGGGCCAACGTCCTGACTTTC.